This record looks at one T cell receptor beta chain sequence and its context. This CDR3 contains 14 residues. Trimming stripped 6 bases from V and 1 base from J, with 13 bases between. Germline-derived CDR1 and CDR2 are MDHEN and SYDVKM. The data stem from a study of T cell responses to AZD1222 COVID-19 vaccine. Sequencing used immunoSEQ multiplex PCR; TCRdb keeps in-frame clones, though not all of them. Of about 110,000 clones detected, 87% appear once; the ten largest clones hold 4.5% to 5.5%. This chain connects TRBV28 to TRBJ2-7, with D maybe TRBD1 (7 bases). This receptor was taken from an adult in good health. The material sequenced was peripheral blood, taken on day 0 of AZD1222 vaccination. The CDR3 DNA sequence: TGTGCCAGCAGGCGGGACAGCGCTTCCTACGAGCAGTACTTC. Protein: CASRRDSASYEQYF.